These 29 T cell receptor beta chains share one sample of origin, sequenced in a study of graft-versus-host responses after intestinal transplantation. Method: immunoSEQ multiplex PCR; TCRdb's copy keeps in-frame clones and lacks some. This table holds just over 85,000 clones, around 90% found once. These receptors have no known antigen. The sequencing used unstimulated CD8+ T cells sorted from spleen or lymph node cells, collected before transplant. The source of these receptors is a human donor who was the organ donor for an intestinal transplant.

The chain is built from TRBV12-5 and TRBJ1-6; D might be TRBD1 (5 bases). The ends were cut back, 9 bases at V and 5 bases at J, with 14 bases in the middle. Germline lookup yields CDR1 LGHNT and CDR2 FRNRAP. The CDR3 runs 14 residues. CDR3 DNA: TGTGCTAGAAACATCAGGGCGGATAATTCACCCCTCCACTTT. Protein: CARNIRADNSPLHF.

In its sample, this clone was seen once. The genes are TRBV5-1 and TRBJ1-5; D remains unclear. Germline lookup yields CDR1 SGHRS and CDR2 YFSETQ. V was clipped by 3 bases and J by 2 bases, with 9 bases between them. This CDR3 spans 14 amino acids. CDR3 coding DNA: TGCGCCAGCAGCTGGGCTCCTGGCAATCAGCCCCAGCATTTT. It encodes CASSWAPGNQPQHF. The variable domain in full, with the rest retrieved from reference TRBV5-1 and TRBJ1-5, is KAGVTQTPRYLIKTRGQQVTLSCSPISGHRSVSWYQQTPGQGLQFLFEYFSETQRNKGNFPGRFSGRQFSNSRSEMNVSTLELGDSALYLCASSWAPGNQPQHFGDGTRLSIL.

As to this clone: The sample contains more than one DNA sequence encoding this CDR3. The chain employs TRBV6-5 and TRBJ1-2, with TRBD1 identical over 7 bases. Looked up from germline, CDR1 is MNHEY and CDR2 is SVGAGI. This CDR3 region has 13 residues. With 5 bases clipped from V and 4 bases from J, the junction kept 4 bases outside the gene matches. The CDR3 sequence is CASSPGQSYGYTF. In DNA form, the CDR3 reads TGTGCCAGCAGTCCGGGACAGAGCTATGGCTACACCTTC.

Here the CDR3 reads CASSQDHGGGYTF. In nucleotides, the CDR3 is TGCGCCAGCAGCCAAGATCACGGGGGAGGCTACACCTTC. The chain uses TRBV4-1 and TRBJ1-2; perhaps TRBD1 as D (5 bases). Germline CDR1 is MGHRA and CDR2 is YSYEKL. Trimming removed 0 bases from V and 8 bases from J, with 10 bases in between. This CDR3 region has 13 residues.

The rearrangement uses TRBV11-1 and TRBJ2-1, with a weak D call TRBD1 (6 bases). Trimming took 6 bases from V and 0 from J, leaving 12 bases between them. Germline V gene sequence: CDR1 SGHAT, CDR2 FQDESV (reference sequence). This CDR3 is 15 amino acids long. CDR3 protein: CASSSGASSYNEQFF. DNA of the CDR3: TGTGCCAGCAGTTCAGGGGCGAGCTCCTACAATGAGCAGTTCTTC.

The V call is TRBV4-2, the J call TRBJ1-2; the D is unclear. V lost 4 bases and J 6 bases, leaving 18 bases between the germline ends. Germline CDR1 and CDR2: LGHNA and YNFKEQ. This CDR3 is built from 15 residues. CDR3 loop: CASSLLPGEVDGYTF. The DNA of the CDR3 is TGTGCCAGCAGCCTTCTCCCTGGGGAGGTGGATGGCTACACCTTC.

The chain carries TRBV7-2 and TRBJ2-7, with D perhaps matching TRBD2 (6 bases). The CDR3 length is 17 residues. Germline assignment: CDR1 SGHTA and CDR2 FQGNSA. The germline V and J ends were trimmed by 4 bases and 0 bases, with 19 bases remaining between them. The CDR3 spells CASSSQEWEESSYEQYF. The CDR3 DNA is TGTGCCAGCAGCTCACAGGAGTGGGAGGAAAGCTCCTACGAGCAGTACTTC.

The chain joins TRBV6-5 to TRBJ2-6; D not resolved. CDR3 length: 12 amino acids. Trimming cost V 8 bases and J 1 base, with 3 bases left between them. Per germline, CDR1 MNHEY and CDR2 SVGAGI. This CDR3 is CASSSGANVLTF. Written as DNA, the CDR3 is TGTGCCAGCTCATCTGGGGCCAACGTCCTGACTTTC.

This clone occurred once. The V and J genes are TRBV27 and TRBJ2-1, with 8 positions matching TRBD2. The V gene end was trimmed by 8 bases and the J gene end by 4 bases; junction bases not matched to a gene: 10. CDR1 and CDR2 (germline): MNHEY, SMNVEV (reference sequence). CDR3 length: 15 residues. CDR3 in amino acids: CASGRAGARYNEQFF. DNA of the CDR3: TGTGCCAGCGGCCGAGCGGGGGCCCGTTACAATGAGCAGTTCTTC.

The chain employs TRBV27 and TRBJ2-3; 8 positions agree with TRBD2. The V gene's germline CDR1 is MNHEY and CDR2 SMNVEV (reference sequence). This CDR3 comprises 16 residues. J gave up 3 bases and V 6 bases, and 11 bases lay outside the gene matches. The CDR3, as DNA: TGTGCCAGCAGCCCTCTTGGGGTAGCGGGGACAGATACGCAGTATTTT. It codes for CASSPLGVAGTDTQYF.

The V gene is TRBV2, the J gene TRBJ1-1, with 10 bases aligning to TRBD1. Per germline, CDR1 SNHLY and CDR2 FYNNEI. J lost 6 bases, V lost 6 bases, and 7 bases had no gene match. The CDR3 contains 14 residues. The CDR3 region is CASRGGQGIPEAFF. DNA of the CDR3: TGTGCCAGCAGAGGGGGACAGGGGATTCCTGAAGCTTTCTTT.

The CDR3: CASSSRSLGTEAFF. The CDR3 region has the DNA TGTGCCAGCAGCTCTAGGTCATTGGGCACTGAAGCTTTCTTT. The rearrangement uses TRBV7-9 and TRBJ1-1, with no clear D. Trimming pared 4 bases from V and 4 bases from J, leaving 13 bases between. Germline-derived CDR1 and CDR2 are SEHNR and FQNEAQ (reference sequence). The CDR3 runs 14 residues.

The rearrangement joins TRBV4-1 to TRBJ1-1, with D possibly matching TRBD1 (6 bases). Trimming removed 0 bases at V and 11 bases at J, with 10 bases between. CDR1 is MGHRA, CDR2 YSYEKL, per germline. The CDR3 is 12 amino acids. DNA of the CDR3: TGCGCCAGCAGCCAAGACTGGGACAAGGCTTTCTTT. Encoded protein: CASSQDWDKAFF.

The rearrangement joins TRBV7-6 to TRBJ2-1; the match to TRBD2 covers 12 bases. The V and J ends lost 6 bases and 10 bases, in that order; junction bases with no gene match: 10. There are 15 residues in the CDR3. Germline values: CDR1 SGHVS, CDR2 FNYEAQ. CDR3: CASSPLAGGVGEQFF. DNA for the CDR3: TGTGCCAGCAGTCCTCTAGCGGGGGGGGTCGGGGAGCAGTTCTTC.

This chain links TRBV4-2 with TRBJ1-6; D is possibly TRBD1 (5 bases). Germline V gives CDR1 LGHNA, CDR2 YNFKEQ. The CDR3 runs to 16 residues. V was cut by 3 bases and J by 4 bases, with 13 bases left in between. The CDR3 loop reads CASSQSMTAYNSPLHF. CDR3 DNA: TGTGCCAGCAGCCAGAGCATGACAGCTTATAATTCACCCCTCCACTTT.

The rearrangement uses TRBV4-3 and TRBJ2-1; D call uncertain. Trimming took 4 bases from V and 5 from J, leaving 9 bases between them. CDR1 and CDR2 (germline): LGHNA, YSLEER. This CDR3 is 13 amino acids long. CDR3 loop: CASSPLPNNEQFF. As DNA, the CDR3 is TGCGCCAGCAGCCCTTTACCTAACAATGAGCAGTTCTTC.

The CDR3, as DNA: TGCGCCAGCAGCCAAGTGACTCCGGACAGGGAGGTGAACACTGAAGCTTTCTTT. Amino acids: CASSQVTPDREVNTEAFF. This sequence joins TRBV4-3 and TRBJ1-1; TRBD1 matches at 8 bases. The CDR3 has 18 amino acids. The V gene's germline CDR1 is LGHNA and CDR2 YSLEER. The J segment lost 0 bases and the V segment lost 1 base, leaving 10 bases of the junction unmatched.

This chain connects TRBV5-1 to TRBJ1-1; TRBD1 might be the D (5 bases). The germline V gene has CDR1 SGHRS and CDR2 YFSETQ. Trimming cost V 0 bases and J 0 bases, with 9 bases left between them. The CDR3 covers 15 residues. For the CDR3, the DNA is TGCGCCAGCAGCTTGGCTCCAGGGATGAACACTGAAGCTTTCTTT. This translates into CASSLAPGMNTEAFF.

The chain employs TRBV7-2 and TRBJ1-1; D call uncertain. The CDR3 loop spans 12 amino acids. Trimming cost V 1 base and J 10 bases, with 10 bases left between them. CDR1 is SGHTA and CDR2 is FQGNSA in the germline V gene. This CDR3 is CASSLEPRGAFF. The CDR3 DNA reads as TGTGCCAGCAGCTTAGAGCCCCGAGGAGCTTTCTTT.

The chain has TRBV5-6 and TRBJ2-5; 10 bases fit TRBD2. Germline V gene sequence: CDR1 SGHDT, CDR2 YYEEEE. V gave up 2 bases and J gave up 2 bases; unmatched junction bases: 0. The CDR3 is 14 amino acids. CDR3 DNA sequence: TGTGCCAGCAGCTTAGCGGGGGGGCAAGAGACCCAGTACTTC. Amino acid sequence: CASSLAGGQETQYF.

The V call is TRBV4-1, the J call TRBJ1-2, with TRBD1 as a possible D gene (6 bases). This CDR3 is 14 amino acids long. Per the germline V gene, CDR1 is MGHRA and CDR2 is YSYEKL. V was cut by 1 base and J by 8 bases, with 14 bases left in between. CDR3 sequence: CASSQGVPRGGYTF. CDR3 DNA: TGCGCCAGCAGCCAAGGAGTCCCTAGGGGGGGCTACACCTTC.

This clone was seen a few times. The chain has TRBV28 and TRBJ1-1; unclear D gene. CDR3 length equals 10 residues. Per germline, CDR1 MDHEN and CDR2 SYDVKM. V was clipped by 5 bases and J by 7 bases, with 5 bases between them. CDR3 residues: CASSSDEAFF. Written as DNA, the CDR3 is TGTGCCAGCAGTAGCGATGAAGCTTTCTTT.

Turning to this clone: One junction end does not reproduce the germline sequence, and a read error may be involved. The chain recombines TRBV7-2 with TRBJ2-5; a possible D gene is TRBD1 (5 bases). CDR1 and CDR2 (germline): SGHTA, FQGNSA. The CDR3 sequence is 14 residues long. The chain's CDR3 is CASSSTVYQGTQYF. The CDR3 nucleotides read TGTGCCAGCAGCTCGACAGTGTACCAAGGGACCCAGTACTTC. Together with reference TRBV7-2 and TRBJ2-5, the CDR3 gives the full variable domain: GAGVSQSPSNKVTEKGKDVELRCDPISGHTALYWYRQSLGQGLEFLIYFQGNSAPDKSGLPSDRFSAERTGGSVSTLTIQRTQQEDSAVYLCASSSTVYQGTQYFGPGTRLLVL.

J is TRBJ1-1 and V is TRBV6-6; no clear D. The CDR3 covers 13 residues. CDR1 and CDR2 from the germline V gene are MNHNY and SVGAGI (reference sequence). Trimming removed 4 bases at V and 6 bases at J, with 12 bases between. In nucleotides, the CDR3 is TGTGCCAGCAGTTTAAGGGAGAATGCTGAAGCTTTCTTT. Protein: CASSLRENAEAFF.

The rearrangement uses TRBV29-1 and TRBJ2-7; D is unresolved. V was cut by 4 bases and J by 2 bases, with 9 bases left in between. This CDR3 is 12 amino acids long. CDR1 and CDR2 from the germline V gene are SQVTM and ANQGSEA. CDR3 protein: CSVVEATYEQYF. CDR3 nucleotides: TGCAGCGTTGTAGAAGCTACCTACGAGCAGTACTTC.

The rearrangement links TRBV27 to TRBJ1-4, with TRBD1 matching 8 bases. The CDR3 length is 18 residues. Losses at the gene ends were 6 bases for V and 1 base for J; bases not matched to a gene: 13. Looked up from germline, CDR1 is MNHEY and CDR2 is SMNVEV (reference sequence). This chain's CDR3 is CASSRTGPHVLTNEKLFF. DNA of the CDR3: TGTGCCAGCAGCCGGACAGGGCCCCACGTATTAACTAATGAAAAACTGTTTTTT.

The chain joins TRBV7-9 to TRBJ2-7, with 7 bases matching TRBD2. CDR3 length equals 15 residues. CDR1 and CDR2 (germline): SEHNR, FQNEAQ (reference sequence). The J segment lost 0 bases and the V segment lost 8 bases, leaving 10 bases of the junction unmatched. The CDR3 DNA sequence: TGTGCCAGCTCTCCGGTGGGGGGGAGCTCCTACGAGCAGTACTTC. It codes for CASSPVGGSSYEQYF.

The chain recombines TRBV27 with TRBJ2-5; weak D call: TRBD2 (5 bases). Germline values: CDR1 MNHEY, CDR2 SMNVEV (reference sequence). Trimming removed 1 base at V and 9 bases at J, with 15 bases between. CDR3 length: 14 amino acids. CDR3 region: CASSLWLGERAQYF. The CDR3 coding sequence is TGTGCCAGCAGTTTATGGCTTGGAGAGAGGGCCCAGTACTTC.

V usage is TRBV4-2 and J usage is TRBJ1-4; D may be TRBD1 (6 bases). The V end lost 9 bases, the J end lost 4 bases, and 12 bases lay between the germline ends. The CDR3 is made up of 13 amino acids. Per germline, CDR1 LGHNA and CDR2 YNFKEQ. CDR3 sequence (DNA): TGTGCCAGAAATGGGACAAGTAATGAAAAACTGTTTTTT. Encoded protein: CARNGTSNEKLFF.